This is a list of T cell receptor beta chains from one sample in a study of early stage breast cancer tumors. Assay used: immunoSEQ multiplex PCR; TCRdb lists only in-frame clones, some missing. The table lists fewer than 90,000 clones, approximately 79% of them singletons, with 3.5% in the top ten. Sequences were obtained from blood. Receptors originate from a person between 55 and 69 years old with breast cancer. Each CDR3 is given with its conserved first and last residue. Each record gives: D gene, V gene, clone size, J gene, CDR3 DNA, CDR3 protein. The D gene is left open where the match is weak. Clone sizes are given selectively: once, few, many, or a class where the clone is expanded.

TRBD1	TRBV4-1	.	TRBJ1-4	TGCGCCAGCAGCCCAGGACAGGGTAATGAAAAACTGTTTTTT	CASSPGQGNEKLFF
.	TRBV10-3	few	TRBJ1-2	TGTGCCATCAGAGGGACGGGAGTAAACTATGGCTACACCTTC	CAIRGTGVNYGYTF
.	TRBV6-1	.	TRBJ1-1	TGTGCCAGCAGTCACGATCTGGGGGCCTCTTGGTGCTTCTTT	CASSHDLGASWCFF
.	TRBV14	.	TRBJ2-6	TGTGCCAGCAGCCAATCGGGGACCAACGTCCTGACTTTC	CASSQSGTNVLTF
TRBD1	TRBV2	.	TRBJ1-2	TGTGCCAGCAGTAGGGGACAGGTTGTCTATGGCTACACCTTC	CASSRGQVVYGYTF
.	TRBV4-2	.	TRBJ2-1	TGTGCCAGCAGCCAAGGGCGCAGCGACAATGAGCAGTTCTTC	CASSQGRSDNEQFF
.	TRBV9	.	TRBJ2-2	TGTGCCAGCAGCGTATATGGGGCGAATGGCGGGGAGCTGTTTTTT	CASSVYGANGGELFF
.	TRBV18	.	TRBJ2-1	TGTGCCAGCTCAGGGGCTAGCTCCTACAATGAGCAGTTCTTC	CASSGASSYNEQFF
TRBD2	TRBV6-1	few	TRBJ2-7	TGTGCCAGCAGAGAACTAGCGGGAGGGCCGACCTACGAGCAGTACTTC	CASRELAGGPTYEQYF
.	TRBV18	.	TRBJ2-5	TGTGCCAGCTCACCACCGAGGTCTGGCCTCAAGTCGACCCAGTACTTC	CASSPPRSGLKSTQYF
TRBD2	TRBV15	.	TRBJ2-6	TGTGCCACCAGCAGAGATCGGGGAGGGTCTGGGGCCAACGTCCTGACTTTC	CATSRDRGGSGANVLTF
TRBD2	TRBV7-8	.	TRBJ2-3	TGTGCCAGCAGCTTGAGCGGGAGGGGCCCAGATACGCAGTATTTT	CASSLSGRGPDTQYF
TRBD1	TRBV2	.	TRBJ1-1	TGTGCCAGCAGCCGGGACAGGGGGGACACTGAAGCTTTCTTT	CASSRDRGDTEAFF